Listed below are T cell receptor beta chains from one sample, sequenced in a study of a mutant IDH1 vaccine in newly diagnosed glioma. These receptors' antigens are unknown. The data were produced by immunoSEQ multiplex PCR, yet TCRdb's version contains in-frame clones alone and is incomplete. The sample lists around 80,000 clones; approximately 85% were seen once. Sequences were derived from PBMCs, sampled from a glioma patient whose treatment included an IDH1 peptide vaccine. The origin of the receptors is a woman in her 50s with glioma. Each CDR3 is given with its conserved first and last residue. The D gene is left open where the match is weak. Clone size appears in some rows only: once, few, many, or a class for an expanded clone.

D	size	V	J	DNA	CDR3
TRBD1	few	TRBV2	TRBJ1-6	TGTGCCAGCAGTGACGGGGACAGGAATTCACCCCTCCACTTT	CASSDGDRNSPLHF
NA	NA	TRBV5-8	TRBJ1-5	TGTGCCAGCAGCTTGGCCGGGACATCCCAAAACAGAATCCAGCCCCAGCATTTT	CASSLAGTSQNRIQPQHF
NA	NA	TRBV28	TRBJ2-7	TGTGCCAGCTCGACGGAGGGAGTTGTAGGCTACGAGCAGTACTTC	CASSTEGVVGYEQYF
TRBD2	NA	TRBV28	TRBJ2-1	TGTGCCAGCAGTTTACCTTTCGGGACTAGCGGGAGCAATGAGCAGTTCTTC	CASSLPFGTSGSNEQFF
TRBD2	NA	TRBV27	TRBJ2-7	TGTGCCAGCAGTCCCGGCAGCGGGGACTACGAGCAGTACTTC	CASSPGSGDYEQYF
NA	NA	TRBV4-2	TRBJ1-4	TGTGCCAGCAGCCAAGATCCGTGGCGGGATAATGAAAAACTGTTTTTT	CASSQDPWRDNEKLFF
NA	NA	TRBV30	TRBJ2-5	TGTGCCTGGAGCCGAAACGGGGGATCAGAGACCCAGTACTTC	CAWSRNGGSETQYF
TRBD1	NA	TRBV5-1	TRBJ2-5	TGCGCCAGCGGCGGGCAGGGGGCCCAAGAGACCCAGTACTTC	CASGGQGAQETQYF
NA	NA	TRBV29-1	TRBJ2-2	TGCAGCGTTGAGGGCGTAATAAACACCGGGGAGCTGTTTTTT	CSVEGVINTGELFF
NA	once	TRBV5-1	TRBJ1-4	TGCGCCAGCAGCTTGATGGGGTCCGATGAAAAACTGCTTTTT	CASSLMGSDEKLLF
NA	NA	TRBV30	TRBJ1-2	TGTGCCTGGAGTGTAAGCGGGCCTAACTATGGCTACACCTTC	CAWSVSGPNYGYTF
TRBD2	NA	TRBV27	TRBJ2-7	TGTGCCAGCAGTTTAAAGACTAGCGGGAGAGTCGAGCAGTACTTC	CASSLKTSGRVEQYF
TRBD1	NA	TRBV5-1	TRBJ2-2	TGCGCCAGCAGCTTAGGGGGCGGAGATATCACCGGGGAGCTGTTTTTT	CASSLGGGDITGELFF
TRBD1	NA	TRBV19	TRBJ1-2	TGTGCCAGTAGTTCCTCCTCACCGGGACAGGGGGCTCTCCACTATGGCTACACCTTC	CASSSSSPGQGALHYGYTF
NA	NA	TRBV4-2	TRBJ1-3	TGTGCCAGCAGCCAAGGGTTGAGCTCTGGAAACACCATATATTTT	CASSQGLSSGNTIYF
NA	NA	TRBV12-5	TRBJ1-2	TGTGCTAGTGGTTTGTCGCATGGGGGGATCCTACGAAGCTACACCTTC	CASGLSHGGILRSYTF
NA	few	TRBV5-4	TRBJ2-7	TGTGCCAGCAGCTTGTCAGGAGGCTCCTACGAGCAGTACTTC	CASSLSGGSYEQYF
NA	NA	TRBV10-2	TRBJ2-3	TGCGCAACCGAGGGGGAGCGCACAGATACGCAGTATTTT	CATEGERTDTQYF
TRBD1	NA	TRBV28	TRBJ2-2	TGTGCCAGCTCGCGGCAAGACAGGGTGGGCGGGGAGCTGTTTTTT	CASSRQDRVGGELFF
NA	NA	TRBV28	TRBJ2-5	TGTGCCAGCAGTTACGGGTACCAAGAGACCCAGTACTTC	CASSYGYQETQYF
NA	NA	TRBV28	TRBJ1-2	TGTGCCAGCAGTTTGCAGGGGCCCCAGAACTATGGCTACACCTTC	CASSLQGPQNYGYTF
TRBD2	NA	TRBV4-2	TRBJ2-6	TGTGCCAGCAGCCAAGATAGGTGGGGCGGGAGGTACCCTGGGGCCAACGTCCTGACTTTC	CASSQDRWGGRYPGANVLTF
NA	NA	TRBV7-9	TRBJ2-7	TGTGCCAGCAGCTCGACAGTCTACGAGCAGTACTTC	CASSSTVYEQYF
NA	NA	TRBV7-3	TRBJ2-3	TGTGCCAGCAGCGTTACAGGGCGAAGCACAGATACGCAGTATTTT	CASSVTGRSTDTQYF
NA	NA	TRBV7-8	TRBJ2-1	TGTGCCAGCAGCCCTGCCTGGGGGGAACCCAATGAGCAGTTCTTC	CASSPAWGEPNEQFF
TRBD1	NA	TRBV30	TRBJ1-6	TGTGCTTGCAGACAGGGCTACTATAATTCACCCCTCCACTTT	CACRQGYYNSPLHF
TRBD1	few	TRBV5-1	TRBJ2-1	TGCGCCAGCAGCGCGGTCCTCCAGGGGGATGAGCAGTTCTTC	CASSAVLQGDEQFF
TRBD1	NA	TRBV19	TRBJ1-1	TGTGCCAGTGGGGACAGACCGAACACTGAAGCTTTCTTT	CASGDRPNTEAFF
NA	NA	TRBV7-7	TRBJ1-5	TGTGCTAGCAGCTTATCCCTCGACCAGCCCCAGCATTTT	CASSLSLDQPQHF
TRBD2	NA	TRBV13	TRBJ2-2	TGTGCCAGCAGCCAGGGACTAGCGGGAGGGATCGGGGAGCTGTTTTTT	CASSQGLAGGIGELFF
TRBD2	once	TRBV19	TRBJ2-7	TGTGCCAGTAGCCTCCCCCTGCGGGAGCTTCGAGAGCAGTACTTC	CASSLPLRELREQYF
NA	few	TRBV11-2	TRBJ2-5	TGTGCCAGCAGCTTAGGTCGGGAGACCCAGTACTTC	CASSLGRETQYF
NA	NA	TRBV19	TRBJ2-6	TGTGCCAGTAGTAAAGGCAGAGACTCTGGGGCCAACGTCCTGACTTTC	CASSKGRDSGANVLTF
TRBD2	NA	TRBV28	TRBJ2-7	TGTGCCAGCAGTTTATCCCTTTCACTAGCGGGAGACTACGAGCAGTACTTC	CASSLSLSLAGDYEQYF
NA	NA	TRBV28	TRBJ2-7	TGTGCCAGCAGTTCCCTCGGGGTCTACGAGCAGTACTTC	CASSSLGVYEQYF
NA	NA	TRBV6-5	TRBJ1-2	TGTGCCAGCAGTCGCTCACAGGGAGGCTATGGCTACACCTTC	CASSRSQGGYGYTF
TRBD1	NA	TRBV2	TRBJ2-1	TGTGCCAGCAGCCTCCGGGACAGGTTTGGGGCTGAGCAGTTCTTC	CASSLRDRFGAEQFF
TRBD1	NA	TRBV18	TRBJ1-2	TGTGCCAGCTCACCCGGACAGGGCGAAATGTATGGCTACACCTTC	CASSPGQGEMYGYTF
NA	NA	TRBV6-5	TRBJ2-1	TGTGCCAGCAGCTACAATAGGGGGAATGAGCAGTTCTTC	CASSYNRGNEQFF
NA	NA	TRBV7-9	TRBJ2-6	TGTGCCAGCAGCTTGGAACCCTCCTCTCACGTCCTGACTTTC	CASSLEPSSHVLTF
NA	NA	TRBV9	TRBJ2-7	TGTGCCAGCAGCCCCTTTGGAGCGGGCTCCTACGAGCAGTACTTC	CASSPFGAGSYEQYF
TRBD1	NA	TRBV29-1	TRBJ2-7	TGCAGCGTTGAAGATTCCGTGGGGGACAGTTCCGAGCAGTACTTC	CSVEDSVGDSSEQYF
NA	once	TRBV27	TRBJ1-1	TGTGCCAGCAGTCAACGGAGAGGGAACACTGAAGCTTTCTTT	CASSQRRGNTEAFF
NA	NA	TRBV19	TRBJ1-4	TGTGCCAGTAGTATCACAGGGGAAAAACTGTTTTTT	CASSITGEKLFF
TRBD1	NA	TRBV5-1	TRBJ2-7	TGCGCCAGCAGCCGGGTGCCGGGACAGGCCCGTTACGAGCAGTACTTC	CASSRVPGQARYEQYF
TRBD2	few	TRBV5-4	TRBJ2-4	TGTGCCAGCAGCTATACCTCCTGGACTAGCGGGAAAAACATTCAGTACTTC	CASSYTSWTSGKNIQYF
TRBD2	NA	TRBV10-1	TRBJ2-1	TGCGCCAGCAGTGAGAACCTCGGACTAGGGTCCTACAATGAGCAGTTCTTC	CASSENLGLGSYNEQFF
NA	NA	TRBV11-2	TRBJ2-7	TGTGCCAGCAGCTTAGAGGGAGGGCAGTACTTC	CASSLEGGQYF
NA	NA	TRBV6-5	TRBJ2-3	TGTGCCAGCAGCCCCTTGACAGCCAGCACAGATACGCAGTATTTT	CASSPLTASTDTQYF
TRBD2	NA	TRBV28	TRBJ2-7	TGTGCCAGCAGTGCCAGCGGGACGTTTTACGAGCAGTACTTC	CASSASGTFYEQYF
NA	NA	TRBV5-1	TRBJ2-7	TGCGCCAGCAGCTTTAGGTCGGGCCCCTCCTACGAGCAGTACTTC	CASSFRSGPSYEQYF
TRBD2	NA	TRBV6-5	TRBJ2-2	TGTGCCAGCAGTTCAAGGACTAGCGGGATTACCGGGGAGCTGTTTTTT	CASSSRTSGITGELFF
NA	NA	TRBV6-1	TRBJ2-2	TGTGCCAGCAGTTGGGACTCCAGGAACACCGGGGAGCTGTTTTTT	CASSWDSRNTGELFF
NA	NA	TRBV7-8	TRBJ2-7	TGTGCCAGCACCCCCCCAGGACAGATCCTGGGTCTCTACGAGCAGTACTTC	CASTPPGQILGLYEQYF